The T cell receptor (beta chain) described here comes from a study of cytomegalovirus exposure and HLA in healthy donors. The data were produced by immunoSEQ multiplex PCR, yet TCRdb's version contains in-frame clones alone and is incomplete. The sample has more than 100,000 clones, approximately 87% seen once. This CDR3 contains 16 residues. V lost 0 bases, J lost 6 bases, and 16 bases lay in between. Germline V lookup: CDR1 MNHNY, CDR2 SVGAGI (reference sequence). The source of this sequence is a woman aged 18-29 years in good health and CMV-seropositive. V gene TRBV6-6 combines with J gene TRBJ2-3; D might be TRBD2 (5 bases). The sample was PBMCs. The CDR3 is CASSYSRASTSDTQYF. CDR3 nucleotides: TGTGCCAGCAGTTACTCGAGGGCTTCCACCTCGGATACGCAGTATTTT.